This TCR beta chain was identified during a study of shared T cell receptors in the human thymus. The V end was cut by 3 bases, the J end by 0 bases, with 9 bases between. Germline CDR1 is LGHNA and CDR2 is YSLEER. This CDR3 contains 15 residues. Clones were sequenced by immunoSEQ multiplex PCR, and TCRdb holds only the in-frame ones, with some missing. The sample carries about 660,000 clones, around 87% recorded once. These data were also filed under a second study, of human thymus T cells.

The rearrangement uses TRBV4-3 and TRBJ2-1; D not resolved. The specimen sequenced was thymocytes. The clonotype was recovered from a boy under three years old with a congenital heart defect. CDR3 in amino acids: CASSHGLSSYNEQFF. CDR3 DNA: TGCGCCAGCAGCCATGGCTTAAGCTCCTACAATGAGCAGTTCTTC.